This is a list of T cell receptor beta chains from one sample in a study of vaccination and CD4 T cells after COVID-19. One entry per CDR3 protein results from TCRdb running MiXCR on the PCR reads. The sample shows roughly 14,000 distinct CDR3 sequences, about 48% of them seen only once. Which antigens these TCRs recognize remains unknown. Sequencing was done on a sample of CD4+ T cells from blood, cultured in vitro. The receptors stem from a human donor who had recovered from COVID-19. The CDR3 runs from the conserved cysteine through the conserved F or W. Each record gives: V gene, J gene, D gene, clone size, CDR3 protein, CDR3 DNA. D genes are given only for firm matches. Clone sizes are given selectively: once, few, many, or a class where the clone is expanded.

V: TRBV11-3
J: TRBJ2-1
D: TRBD2
size: NA
CDR3: CASSLGTPSGGRHEQFF
DNA: TGTGCCAGCAGCTTAGGGACCCCTAGCGGGGGGCGCCATGAGCAGTTCTTC

V: TRBV7-2
J: TRBJ1-5
D: NA
size: few
CDR3: CASSFTGTSNQPQHF
DNA: TGTGCCAGCAGCTTTACAGGGACTAGCAATCAGCCCCAGCATTTT

V: TRBV2
J: TRBJ2-7
D: NA
size: NA
CDR3: CASSGDNYEQYF
DNA: TGTGCCAGCAGTGGCGACAACTACGAGCAGTACTTC

V: TRBV12-3/TRBV12-4
J: TRBJ1-2
D: NA
size: NA
CDR3: CASSEGGRIVPGYTF
DNA: TGTGCCAGCAGCGAAGGGGGGCGAATTGTGCCTGGCTACACCTTC

V: TRBV5-1
J: TRBJ2-3
D: NA
size: NA
CDR3: CASSILGQSDTQYF
DNA: TGCGCCAGCAGCATTTTAGGACAGTCAGATACGCAGTATTTT

V: TRBV20-1
J: TRBJ1-5
D: NA
size: few
CDR3: CSARETYRSGQPQHF
DNA: TGCAGTGCTAGAGAAACGTACAGGTCGGGTCAGCCCCAGCATTTT

V: TRBV15
J: TRBJ1-2
D: TRBD1
size: NA
CDR3: CATSSGGQVYGYTF
DNA: TGTGCCACCAGCAGCGGTGGACAGGTCTATGGCTACACCTTC

V: TRBV7-2
J: TRBJ2-3
D: NA
size: few
CDR3: CASSVLDLFTDTQYF
DNA: TGTGCCAGCAGCGTGCTAGATCTGTTCACAGATACGCAGTATTTT

V: TRBV27
J: TRBJ2-1
D: NA
size: NA
CDR3: CASSLSPGAAYNEQFF
DNA: TGTGCCAGCAGTTTATCCCCGGGAGCAGCCTACAATGAGCAGTTCTTC

V: TRBV6-2/TRBV6-3
J: TRBJ1-6
D: TRBD1
size: few
CDR3: CASRLGQVYNSPLHF
DNA: TGTGCCAGCAGACTTGGACAGGTTTATAATTCACCCCTCCACTTT

V: TRBV6-4
J: TRBJ1-1
D: NA
size: NA
CDR3: CASRLGPSNTEAFF
DNA: TGTGCCAGCAGGCTGGGACCAAGTAACACTGAAGCTTTCTTT

V: TRBV5-1
J: TRBJ1-1
D: NA
size: few
CDR3: CASSSGQNTEAFF
DNA: TGCGCCAGCAGCTCGGGACAGAACACTGAAGCTTTCTTT

V: TRBV6-1
J: TRBJ2-1
D: NA
size: NA
CDR3: CASTLGVSSYNEQFF
DNA: TGTGCCAGCACCCTGGGGGTGAGCTCCTACAATGAGCAGTTCTTC

V: TRBV11-3
J: TRBJ2-1
D: NA
size: NA
CDR3: CASSLQGRYNEQFF
DNA: TGTGCCAGCAGCCTACAGGGGAGGTACAATGAGCAGTTCTTC

V: TRBV24-1
J: TRBJ1-6
D: NA
size: NA
CDR3: CATSGRAGRRGNSPLHF
DNA: TGTGCCACCAGTGGCCGCGCGGGCCGGAGGGGGAATTCACCCCTCCACTTT

V: TRBV20-1
J: TRBJ1-3
D: TRBD1
size: NA
CDR3: CSARGTGEGNTIYF
DNA: TGCAGTGCTAGGGGGACAGGGGAGGGAAACACCATATATTTT

V: TRBV27
J: TRBJ2-5
D: NA
size: few
CDR3: CASGVETQYF
DNA: TGTGCCAGCGGGGTTGAGACCCAGTACTTC

V: TRBV2
J: TRBJ1-2
D: NA
size: NA
CDR3: CASSPRIGSNYGYTF
DNA: TGTGCCAGCAGTCCGAGAATAGGGTCTAACTATGGCTACACCTTC

V: TRBV12-3/TRBV12-4
J: TRBJ2-2
D: TRBD2
size: NA
CDR3: CASRKPGLAGTNTGELFF
DNA: TGTGCCAGCAGAAAGCCGGGACTAGCGGGGACTAACACCGGGGAGCTGTTTTTT

V: TRBV5-4
J: TRBJ1-1
D: NA
size: NA
CDR3: CASSTTGWRTEAFF
DNA: TGTGCCAGCAGCACTACAGGGTGGAGGACTGAAGCTTTCTTT

V: TRBV28
J: TRBJ1-2
D: NA
size: NA
CDR3: CASRAREGYTF
DNA: TGTGCCAGCAGAGCTAGGGAGGGCTACACCTTC

V: TRBV6-2/TRBV6-3
J: TRBJ1-2
D: NA
size: few
CDR3: CASSNSYGYTF
DNA: TGTGCCAGCAGTAATAGCTATGGCTACACCTTC

V: TRBV20-1
J: TRBJ2-3
D: NA
size: NA
CDR3: CSATAGRTDTQYF
DNA: TGCAGTGCTACTGCGGGCCGCACAGATACGCAGTATTTT

V: TRBV20-1
J: TRBJ1-5
D: TRBD1
size: NA
CDR3: CSAAPGGLNQPQHF
DNA: TGCAGTGCTGCTCCAGGGGGCCTGAATCAGCCCCAGCATTTT

V: TRBV11-3
J: TRBJ1-1
D: NA
size: NA
CDR3: CASSLHPANTEAFF
DNA: TGTGCCAGCAGCTTACACCCCGCGAACACTGAAGCTTTCTTT

V: TRBV27
J: TRBJ1-2
D: NA
size: NA
CDR3: CASRPRDRANYGYTF
DNA: TGTGCCAGCAGACCCCGGGACCGCGCTAACTATGGCTACACCTTC

V: TRBV6-4
J: TRBJ1-2
D: TRBD1
size: NA
CDR3: CASSVTGGNYGYTF
DNA: TGTGCCAGCAGTGTGACAGGGGGAAACTATGGCTACACCTTC

V: TRBV7-6
J: TRBJ1-1
D: NA
size: few
CDR3: CASSSETGLMNTEAFF
DNA: TGTGCCAGCAGCTCGGAGACGGGACTGATGAACACTGAAGCTTTCTTT

V: TRBV20-1
J: TRBJ2-3
D: TRBD2
size: NA
CDR3: CSTFTSGGPTDTQYF
DNA: TGCAGTACCTTTACTAGCGGGGGACCCACAGATACGCAGTATTTT

V: TRBV6-2/TRBV6-3
J: TRBJ2-1
D: TRBD2
size: NA
CDR3: CASTDQREGEQFF
DNA: TGTGCCAGCACCGACCAGCGGGAGGGTGAGCAGTTCTTC

V: TRBV7-2
J: TRBJ1-2
D: TRBD1
size: few
CDR3: CASSLAGTATNYGYTF
DNA: TGTGCCAGCAGCTTAGCGGGGACAGCGACTAACTATGGCTACACCTTC

V: TRBV12-3/TRBV12-4
J: TRBJ1-2
D: NA
size: few
CDR3: CASTSGMWTYGYTF
DNA: TGTGCCAGCACCTCTGGAATGTGGACCTATGGCTACACCTTC

V: TRBV6-1
J: TRBJ1-6
D: TRBD1
size: NA
CDR3: CASSTTGVANSPLHF
DNA: TGTGCCAGCAGTACCACAGGGGTCGCTAATTCACCCCTCCACTTT

V: TRBV5-4
J: TRBJ2-3
D: TRBD2
size: few
CDR3: CASSLVAGEGTDTQYF
DNA: TGTGCCAGCAGCTTGGTAGCGGGAGAGGGCACAGATACGCAGTATTTT

V: TRBV6-2/TRBV6-3
J: TRBJ1-2
D: TRBD1
size: NA
CDR3: CASSPTGGFYGYTF
DNA: TGTGCCAGCAGCCCGACAGGGGGCTTCTATGGCTACACCTTC

V: TRBV4-1
J: TRBJ2-7
D: TRBD2
size: NA
CDR3: CASSQVYLASGRTGTYEQYF
DNA: TGCGCCAGCAGCCAAGTGTATTTGGCTAGCGGGAGGACCGGAACCTACGAGCAGTACTTC

V: TRBV15
J: TRBJ2-3
D: TRBD2
size: NA
CDR3: CATSTRTSGFTDTQYF
DNA: TGTGCCACCAGCACTCGGACTAGCGGGTTCACAGATACGCAGTATTTT

V: TRBV7-2
J: TRBJ1-1
D: NA
size: once
CDR3: CASRYKTLRTAGREAFF
DNA: TGTGCCAGCAGGTACAAAACCCTCCGGACAGCGGGCCGTGAAGCTTTCTTT

V: TRBV6-1
J: TRBJ1-3
D: NA
size: NA
CDR3: CASASGNTIYF
DNA: TGTGCCAGTGCGTCGGGAAACACCATATATTTT

V: TRBV2
J: TRBJ1-5
D: NA
size: NA
CDR3: CASTSVLNQPQHF
DNA: TGTGCCAGCACATCAGTGCTCAATCAGCCCCAGCATTTT

V: TRBV7-2
J: TRBJ1-2
D: NA
size: NA
CDR3: CASSRGQIVDYGYTF
DNA: TGTGCCAGCAGCCGCGGACAGATAGTAGACTATGGCTACACCTTC

V: TRBV4-3
J: TRBJ2-7
D: NA
size: NA
CDR3: CASSQERTNRFGEQYF
DNA: TGCGCCAGCAGCCAAGAAAGGACCAATAGGTTTGGGGAGCAGTACTTC

V: TRBV7-8
J: TRBJ1-4
D: NA
size: NA
CDR3: CASSLELAKTEKLFF
DNA: TGTGCCAGCAGCTTGGAACTGGCCAAGACGGAAAAACTGTTTTTT

V: TRBV28
J: TRBJ2-2
D: NA
size: NA
CDR3: CASRGGGFTTGELFF
DNA: TGTGCCAGCAGGGGCGGAGGCTTCACTACCGGGGAGCTGTTTTTT

V: TRBV6-4
J: TRBJ1-1
D: NA
size: NA
CDR3: CASWGATEAFF
DNA: TGTGCCAGCTGGGGGGCAACTGAAGCTTTCTTT

V: TRBV5-4
J: TRBJ1-2
D: NA
size: NA
CDR3: CASSLAGQLYGYTF
DNA: TGTGCCAGCAGCTTGGCCGGACAGCTCTATGGCTACACCTTC

V: TRBV6-1
J: TRBJ2-7
D: NA
size: NA
CDR3: CASTGAAYEQYF
DNA: TGTGCCAGCACCGGGGCCGCCTACGAGCAGTACTTC

V: TRBV19
J: TRBJ1-5
D: NA
size: NA
CDR3: CASSIFEGLSNQPQHF
DNA: TGTGCCAGTAGTATTTTTGAGGGGTTAAGCAATCAGCCCCAGCATTTT